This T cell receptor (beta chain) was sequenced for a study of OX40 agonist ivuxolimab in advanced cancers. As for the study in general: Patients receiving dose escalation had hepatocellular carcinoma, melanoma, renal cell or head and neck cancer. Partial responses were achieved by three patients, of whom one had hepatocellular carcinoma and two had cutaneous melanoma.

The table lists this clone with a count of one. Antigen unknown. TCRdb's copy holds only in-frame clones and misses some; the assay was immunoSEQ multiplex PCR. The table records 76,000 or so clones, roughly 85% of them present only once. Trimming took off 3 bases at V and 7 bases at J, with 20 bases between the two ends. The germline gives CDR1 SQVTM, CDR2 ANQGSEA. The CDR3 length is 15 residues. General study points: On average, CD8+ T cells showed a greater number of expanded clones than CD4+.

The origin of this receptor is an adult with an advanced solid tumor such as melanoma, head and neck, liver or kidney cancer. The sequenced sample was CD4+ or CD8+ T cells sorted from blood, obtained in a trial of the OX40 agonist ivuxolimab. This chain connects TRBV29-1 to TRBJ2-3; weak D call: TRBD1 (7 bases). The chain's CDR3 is CSVDRAGTAGHTQYF. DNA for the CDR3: TGCAGCGTTGATAGGGCGGGGACAGCCGGTCATACGCAGTATTTT.